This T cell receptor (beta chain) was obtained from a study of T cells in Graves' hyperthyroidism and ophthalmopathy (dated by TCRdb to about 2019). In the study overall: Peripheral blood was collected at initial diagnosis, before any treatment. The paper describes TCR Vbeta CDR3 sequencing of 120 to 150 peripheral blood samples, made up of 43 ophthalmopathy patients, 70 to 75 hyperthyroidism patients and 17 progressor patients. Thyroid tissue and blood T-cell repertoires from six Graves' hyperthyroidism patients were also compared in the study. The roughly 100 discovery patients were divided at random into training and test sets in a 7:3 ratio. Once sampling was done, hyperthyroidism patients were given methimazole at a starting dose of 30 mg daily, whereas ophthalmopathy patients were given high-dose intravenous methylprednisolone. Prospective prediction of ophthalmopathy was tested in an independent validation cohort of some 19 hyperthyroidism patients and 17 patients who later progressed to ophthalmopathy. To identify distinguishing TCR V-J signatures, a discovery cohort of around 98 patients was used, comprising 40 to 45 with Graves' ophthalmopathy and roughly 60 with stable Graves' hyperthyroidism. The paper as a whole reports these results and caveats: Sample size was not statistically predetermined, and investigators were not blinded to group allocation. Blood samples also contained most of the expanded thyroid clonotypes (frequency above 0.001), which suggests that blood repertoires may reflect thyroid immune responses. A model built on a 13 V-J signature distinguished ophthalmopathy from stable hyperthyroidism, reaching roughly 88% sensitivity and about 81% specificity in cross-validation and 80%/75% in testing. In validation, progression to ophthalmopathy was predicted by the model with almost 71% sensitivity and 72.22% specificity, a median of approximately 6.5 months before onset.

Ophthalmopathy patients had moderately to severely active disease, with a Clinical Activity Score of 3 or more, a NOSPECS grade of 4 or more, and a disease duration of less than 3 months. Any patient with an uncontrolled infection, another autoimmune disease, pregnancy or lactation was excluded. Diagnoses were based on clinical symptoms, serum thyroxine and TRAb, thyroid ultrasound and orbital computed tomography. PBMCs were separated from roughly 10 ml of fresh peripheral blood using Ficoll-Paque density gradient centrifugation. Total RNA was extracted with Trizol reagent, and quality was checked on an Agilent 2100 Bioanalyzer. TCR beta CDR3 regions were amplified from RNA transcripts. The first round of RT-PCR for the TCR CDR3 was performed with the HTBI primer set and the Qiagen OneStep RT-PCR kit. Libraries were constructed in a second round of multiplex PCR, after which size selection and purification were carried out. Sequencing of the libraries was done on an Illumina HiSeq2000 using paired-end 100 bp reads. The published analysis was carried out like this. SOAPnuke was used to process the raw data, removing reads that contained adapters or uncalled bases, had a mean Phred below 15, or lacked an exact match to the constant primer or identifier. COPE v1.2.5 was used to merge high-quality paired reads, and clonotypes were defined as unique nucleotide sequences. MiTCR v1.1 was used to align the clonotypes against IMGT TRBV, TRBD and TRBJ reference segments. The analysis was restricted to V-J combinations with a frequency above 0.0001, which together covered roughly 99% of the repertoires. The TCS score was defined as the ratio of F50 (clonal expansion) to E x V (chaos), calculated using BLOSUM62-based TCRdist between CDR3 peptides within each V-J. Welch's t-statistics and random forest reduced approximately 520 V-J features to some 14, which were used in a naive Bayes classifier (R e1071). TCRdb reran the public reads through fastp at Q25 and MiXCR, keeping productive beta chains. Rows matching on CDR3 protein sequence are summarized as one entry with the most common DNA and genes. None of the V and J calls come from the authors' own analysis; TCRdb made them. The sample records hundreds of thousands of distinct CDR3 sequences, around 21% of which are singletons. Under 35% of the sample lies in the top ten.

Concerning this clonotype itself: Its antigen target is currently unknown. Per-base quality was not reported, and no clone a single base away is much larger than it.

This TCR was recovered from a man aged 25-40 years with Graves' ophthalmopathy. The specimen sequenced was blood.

The CDR3 loop reads CASSSRQGISTGELFF. The DNA sequence is TGTGCCAGCAGCTCCCGACAGGGTATTAGCACCGGGGAGCTGTTTTTT. The V and J segments used are TRBV5-6 and TRBJ2-2; 7 nucleotides in the junction match TRBD1. The germline V gene encodes CDR1 SGHDT and CDR2 YYEEEE. From V the trimming removes 3 bases and from J it removes 4 bases, while the gene matches leave 9 bases of the junction unaccounted for. From cysteine to phenylalanine, the CDR3 is 16 amino acids long. This entry keeps only the CDR3 DNA: 48 bases, framed from base 1.